The source of this T cell receptor (beta chain) is a study of cytomegalovirus exposure and HLA in healthy donors. Study context: Early release data held roughly 90 million unique TCRs from HLA-typed donors.

Notes on this clone: Its antigen is currently unknown.

General observations from the study: High sensitivity and specificity were reportedly achieved when the classifier diagnosed cytomegalovirus status. TCR beta sequences numbering around 15,000 were associated with HLA alleles at 0.05 false discovery rate in a later analysis.

Researchers ran the PCR with 60 Vbeta and 13 Jbeta primers. The protocol was immunoSEQ multiplex PCR, while the TCRdb copy is restricted to in-frame clones and leaves out a portion. The data show about 200,000 clones, 60% to 80% seen once. Trimming removed 8 bases from V and 5 bases from J; junction bases left unmatched: 12. Looked up from germline, CDR1 is MNHEY and CDR2 is SVGAGI. The CDR3 has 15 residues. The chain uses TRBV6-5 and TRBJ2-7; 10 nucleotides match TRBD1. The sample consisted of PBMCs. The clonotype was recovered from a woman between 25 and 40 years old in good health and CMV-seropositive. The chain's CDR3 is CASVRLGTGAHEQYF. The CDR3 DNA reads TGTGCCAGCGTTCGATTGGGGACAGGGGCCCACGAGCAGTACTTC.